The clone carrying this T cell receptor beta chain was seen more than once but under ten times. Its antigen remains unidentified. The identical CDR3 is also encoded by other nucleotide sequences in the sample. Naive, central memory, regulatory and stem cell-like memory cells within the CD4+ compartment were sorted using CD45RO/CCR7/CD25/CD127/CD95/CD27. The entirety of the isolated RNA underwent reverse transcription, so expressed TCRB transcripts were sequenced. This table comes from immunoSEQ multiplex PCR, and its TCRdb copy is limited to in-frame clones, with some not included. Altogether hundreds of thousands of clones are present, roughly 13% being singletons, with the ten largest covering 0.022%. The V end lost 3 bases, the J end lost 0 bases, and 8 bases lay between the germline ends. The CDR3 spans 15 residues. CDR1 is SGHAT and CDR2 is FQNNGV in the germline V gene. The data stem from a study of beta chain features in type 1 diabetes.

Study observations and caveats: The similarity of naive, central memory and Treg TCRB repertoires appeared greater among patients than among healthy donors. TCRB CDR3s from Type 1 diabetes patients were moderately but significantly shorter in all four CD4+ subsets. For cells with high TCR expression, cDNA sequencing could yield over-representation.

Sequencing input: naive CD4+ T cells from blood. This clonotype originated in a man aged 18 to 29 with type 1 diabetes. The rearrangement joins TRBV11-2 to TRBJ2-2; either TRBD1 or TRBD2 may fit D (5 bases each). For the CDR3, the DNA is TGTGCCAGCAGCTTGAGGGGCCCGAACACCGGGGAGCTGTTTTTT. This gives the protein CASSLRGPNTGELFF. Full variable domain (rest looked up from reference TRBV11-2 and TRBJ2-2): EAGVAQSPRYKIIEKRQSVAFWCNPISGHATLYWYQQILGQGPKLLIQFQNNGVVDDSQLPKDRFSAERLKGVDSTLKIQPAKLEDSAVYLCASSLRGPNTGELFFGEGSRLTVL.